The 6 T cell receptor beta chains in this list originate from one sample, sequenced in a study of CD8+CD57+ T cells in acquired aplastic anemia. Patients sequenced had flow cytometry evidence of CD8+CD57+ cell expansion. CDR3 and TCR beta VDJ profiling relied on genomic DNA as the template. In TCRdb, the reads were re-called with MiXCR into one record per CDR3 protein. This sample has under 250,000 distinct CDR3 sequences, with approximately 65% found just once. The sample was sorted CD4+, CD8+, or CD8+CD57+ T cells (not recorded which) from PBMCs. These receptors originate from a human donor with aplastic anemia.

The rearrangement joins TRBV24-1 to TRBJ2-7, with D perhaps TRBD1 (7 bases). CDR3 size: 15 residues. Germline lookup yields CDR1 KGHDR and CDR2 SFDVKD. V was trimmed by 5 bases and J by 4 bases, leaving 17 bases between them. The CDR3 is CATSGRRGAFYEQYF. CDR3 nucleotide sequence: TGTGCCACCAGTGGCCGCAGGGGGGCGTTTTACGAGCAGTACTTC.

This chain joins TRBV7-9 and TRBJ2-3, with no clear D. V lost 3 bases and J lost 12, with 10 bases in between. The CDR3 runs to 11 residues. Per the germline V gene, CDR1 is SEHNR and CDR2 is FQNEAQ (reference sequence). CDR3 in DNA: TGTGCCAGCAGCTTTGGAGATGCCCAGTATTTT. It specifies CASSFGDAQYF.

The rearrangement joins TRBV20-1 to TRBJ2-3; no clear D. Trimming shortened V by 4 bases and J by 6 bases, and 5 bases separated the two germline ends. The germline V gene encodes CDR1 DFQATT and CDR2 SNEGSKA (reference sequence). This CDR3 is built from 10 residues. DNA of the CDR3: TGCAGTGCTAACTCGGATACGCAGTATTTT. Its protein product is CSANSDTQYF.

The CDR3 loop is CASSIRESYNEQFF. In nucleotides, the CDR3 is TGTGCCAGCAGTATCAGGGAATCCTACAATGAGCAGTTCTTC. The V call is TRBV6-5, the J call TRBJ2-1, with D tentatively TRBD1 (5 bases). Germline V gene sequence: CDR1 MNHEY, CDR2 SVGAGI. V was cut by 5 bases and J by 1 base, with 9 bases left in between. This CDR3 is 14 amino acids long.

The CDR3 DNA reads as TGTGCCACCAGCAGCCCAGGAGACGGGGTGGAGACCCAGTACTTC. It codes for CATSSPGDGVETQYF. V is TRBV15 and J is TRBJ2-5, with D perhaps matching TRBD2 (5 bases). CDR1 and CDR2 from the germline V gene are LNHNV and YYDKDF (reference sequence). The V end was cut by 3 bases, the J end by 5 bases, with 16 bases between. This CDR3 contains 15 residues.

This rearrangement joins TRBV24-1 to TRBJ2-3; weak D call: TRBD2 (6 bases). Per the germline V gene, CDR1 is KGHDR and CDR2 is SFDVKD. Deletions cut 5 bases from V and 0 bases from J, with 11 bases between. The CDR3 runs to 15 residues. The CDR3 DNA reads TGTGCCACCAGTGTAGGAGGGAGTAGCACAGATACGCAGTATTTT. Protein product: CATSVGGSSTDTQYF.